One sample yielded the 16 T cell receptor beta chains listed below, sequenced in a study of T cells in Graves' hyperthyroidism and ophthalmopathy. TCR beta CDR3 region amplification was performed from RNA transcripts. The HTBI primer set was used in a first-round RT-PCR of the TCR CDR3. A single record per CDR3 protein comes from TCRdb applying MiXCR to the multiplex PCR reads. The table includes 750,000 to 950,000 distinct CDR3 sequences, roughly 37% detected once. The sequencing input was blood. The source of these receptors is a man aged 18 to 29 with Graves' hyperthyroidism.

This clonotype was observed a few times. The chain uses TRBV2 and TRBJ1-2, with D possibly being TRBD1 (5 bases). There are 12 residues in the CDR3. Trimming took off 5 bases at V and 8 bases at J, with 12 bases between the two ends. Germline V gene data show CDR1 as SNHLY and CDR2 as FYNNEI. CDR3 DNA sequence: TGTGCCAGCAGTCCCAGGGTTCTGGGCTACACCTTC. Translation gives CASSPRVLGYTF.

This clonotype was recorded a few times. V is TRBV7-8 and J is TRBJ2-5, with D unresolved. CDR3 length: 14 residues. Trimming pared 5 bases from V and 4 bases from J, leaving 14 bases between. CDR1 and CDR2 (germline): SGHVS, FQNEAQ. The CDR3 DNA reads TGTGCCAGCAGCCCCACCCACGGCGGAGAGACCCAGTACTTC. Amino acid sequence: CASSPTHGGETQYF.

The CDR3, as DNA: TGTGCCAGCAGCGTCTCCGGGACTAGCGGGTACGAGCAGTACTTC. Protein product: CASSVSGTSGYEQYF. V gene TRBV9 combines with J gene TRBJ2-7; TRBD2 matches 12 bases. Per germline, CDR1 SGDLS and CDR2 YYNGEE. J was trimmed by 4 bases and V by 2 bases; bases with no gene match: 4. This CDR3 contains 15 residues.

This clonotype has just a few counts. This chain connects TRBV5-1 to TRBJ2-7; 7 bases are shared with TRBD1. The CDR3 is 15 amino acids. Germline values: CDR1 SGHRS, CDR2 YFSETQ. Trimming at V came to 6 bases and at J to 6 bases, leaving 15 bases not matched to a gene. CDR3 DNA: TGCGCCAGCACAACTTGCAGGGGGACGGGATGCGAGCAGTACTTC. Residues: CASTTCRGTGCEQYF.

The genes are TRBV6-5 and TRBJ2-7; D is possibly TRBD1 or TRBD2 (7 bases each). The V and J ends lost 0 bases and 7 bases respectively, with 16 bases between them. Germline lookup yields CDR1 MNHEY and CDR2 SVGAGI. The CDR3 sequence is 15 residues long. The CDR3 protein is CASSYSIQGGREQYF. In nucleotides, the CDR3 is TGTGCCAGCAGTTACTCGATTCAGGGGGGGAGGGAGCAGTACTTC.

The gene calls are TRBV5-1 and TRBJ2-7, with TRBD1 matching 9 bases. CDR1 is SGHRS and CDR2 is YFSETQ in the germline V gene. The J segment lost 1 base and the V segment lost 7 bases, leaving 9 bases of the junction unmatched. The CDR3 contains 15 residues. CDR3 nucleotides: TGCGCCAGCGGCCCAACCGGGACAGGGTCCTACGAGCAGTACTTC. It specifies CASGPTGTGSYEQYF.

As concerns this clonotype: This could be a read error, since a much larger clone is one nucleotide away. The chain is built from TRBV7-3 and TRBJ2-2; 8 bases are a match to TRBD1. The CDR3 sequence is 16 residues long. Germline loops: CDR1 SGHTA, CDR2 FQGTGA. J was trimmed by 5 bases and V by 5 bases; bases with no gene match: 10. In nucleotides, the CDR3 is TGTGCCAGCAGCGCCCGGACAGGGAATGGTACCGGGGAGCTGTTTTTT. Its translation is CASSARTGNGTGELFF.

This clonotype occurred a few times. The V gene is TRBV6-1, the J gene TRBJ2-7, with a weak D call TRBD2 (6 bases). Germline CDR1 reads MNHNS; CDR2 reads SASEGT. Trimming took 5 bases from V and 6 from J, leaving 14 bases between them. The CDR3 is 13 amino acids. The CDR3 DNA reads TGTGCCAGCAGTCCCTTCACTAGCAGCGAGCAGTACTTC. This codes for CASSPFTSSEQYF.

The count of this clonotype is one. V and J are TRBV5-6 and TRBJ1-6, with 7 nucleotides matching TRBD1. The CDR3 has 15 residues. V lost 5 bases and J lost 6; bases outside the gene matches: 8. Germline-derived CDR1 and CDR2 are SGHDT and YYEEEE. CDR3 loop: CASRPQGDLNSPLHF. In nucleotides, the CDR3 is TGTGCCAGCAGACCTCAGGGGGACCTTAATTCACCCCTCCACTTT.

This clonotype was seen a few times. This chain links TRBV19 with TRBJ1-1; tentative D call: TRBD1 (5 bases). Germline V lookup: CDR1 LNHDA, CDR2 SQIVND (reference sequence). This CDR3 region has 15 residues. V lost 4 bases, J lost 4 bases, and 16 bases lay in between. Here the CDR3 DNA reads TGTGCCAGTAGTAGGACCGGGACTAGGGGCACTGAAGCTTTCTTT. Translated: CASSRTGTRGTEAFF.

This clonotype was recorded a few times. In DNA, the CDR3 is TGTGCCAGCAGGCCGGGACAGGTGTACACCGGGGAGCTGTTTTTT. Translating gives CASRPGQVYTGELFF. The chain combines TRBV12-3 or TRBV12-4 with TRBJ2-2, with 8 nucleotides matching TRBD1. This CDR3 comprises 15 residues. J was trimmed by 3 bases and V by 6 bases; bases with no gene match: 6.

The V and J genes are TRBV20-1 and TRBJ2-2; the match to TRBD1 covers 8 bases. After removal of 3 bases from V and 3 bases from J, the junction contained 6 bases not matched to a gene. The CDR3 is 15 residues long. CDR1 is DFQATT, CDR2 SNEGSKA, per germline (reference sequence). The CDR3 DNA sequence: TGCAGTGCTAGTCCAGGGGGCGCGTACACCGGGGAGCTGTTTTTT. Protein sequence: CSASPGGAYTGELFF.

The gene calls are TRBV12-3 or TRBV12-4 and TRBJ1-5, with TRBD1 identical over 10 bases. This CDR3 contains 14 residues. V lost 6 bases and J lost 5; bases outside the gene matches: 4. The CDR3 loop is CASRTGTGDQPQHF. CDR3 bases: TGTGCCAGCAGAACCGGGACAGGGGATCAGCCCCAGCATTTT.

V usage is TRBV7-8 and J usage is TRBJ2-7; 8 bases are a match to TRBD2. Germline CDR1 is SGHVS and CDR2 is FQNEAQ. The CDR3 contains 16 residues. V lost 1 base and J lost 2; bases outside the gene matches: 7. In DNA form, the CDR3 reads TGTGCCAGCAGCTTAGGGGCCAGCGGGGGCCCCTACGAGCAGTACTTC. Translating it yields CASSLGASGGPYEQYF.

The rearrangement links TRBV6-1 to TRBJ1-5; the match to TRBD1 covers 8 bases. Looked up from germline, CDR1 is MNHNS and CDR2 is SASEGT. Germline trimming cut 7 bases from V and 2 bases from J; bases unmatched to any gene: 4. The CDR3 has 14 residues. The CDR3 loop is CASTGGLGNQPQHF. The CDR3 DNA reads TGTGCCAGCACAGGGGGCCTGGGCAATCAGCCCCAGCATTTT.

This clonotype came up a few times. V is TRBV7-2 and J is TRBJ2-5; D may be TRBD2 (5 bases). Germline CDR1 is SGHTA and CDR2 is FQGNSA. This CDR3 region has 16 residues. V was trimmed by 5 bases and J by 7 bases, leaving 23 bases between them. CDR3 loop: CASSIGFGVLARTQYF. The CDR3, as DNA: TGTGCCAGCAGCATCGGGTTCGGGGTGTTGGCGAGGACCCAGTACTTC.